Only a few counts were recorded for the clone carrying this TCR beta chain. Its specificity is unknown. Via MiXCR, TCRdb re-called the RT-PCR reads, giving one row per CDR3 protein. The sample lists 650,000 to 800,000 distinct CDR3 sequences; approximately 15% were seen once. This CDR3 contains 15 residues. V lost 1 base and J 4 bases, leaving 13 bases between the germline ends. Germline CDR1 is SEHNR and CDR2 is FQNEAQ (reference sequence). This sample was included in a study of response to subunit inactivated influenza vaccine. The study, taken as a whole, reports: The authors offered the suggestion that each seasonal influenza vaccination recruits few new T cells.

This material consisted of PBMCs from blood, taken around 15 days before vaccination. The chain employs TRBV7-9 and TRBJ1-2; D not resolved. This sequence was found in a man aged 45 to 65 who received an inactivated influenza vaccine. As DNA, the CDR3 is TGTGCCAGCAGCTTAGTCGAGTCCTCCGCCTATGGCTACACCTTC. Translating it yields CASSLVESSAYGYTF.